These 10 T cell receptor beta chains were sequenced from one sample in a study of blood T cell repertoires in COVID-19. Only in-frame clones appear in the TCRdb table, and some are missing; sequencing was by immunoSEQ multiplex PCR. The sample holds more than 350,000 clones; over 75% are singletons and the top ten take 8% to 13%. Sequencing used peripheral blood. These receptor sequences come from a woman in her thirties with COVID-19, enrolled during active disease.

This rearrangement joins TRBV6-5 to TRBJ2-5, with 7 bases matching TRBD1. The CDR3 runs to 14 residues. Looked up from germline, CDR1 is MNHEY and CDR2 is SVGAGI. Unmatched junction bases numbered 11, after V lost 6 bases and J lost 7 bases. This CDR3 reads CASSATPGQTTQYF. The CDR3 coding sequence is TGTGCCAGCAGCGCTACTCCGGGACAGACGACCCAGTACTTC.

The chain recombines TRBV24-1 with TRBJ1-5; D gene uncertain. This CDR3 comprises 12 residues. The germline V gene has CDR1 KGHDR and CDR2 SFDVKD. Trimming removed 5 bases from V and 3 bases from J, with 4 bases in between. CDR3 coding DNA: TGTGCCACCAGTGGTAACAATCAGCCCCAGCATTTT. Protein sequence: CATSGNNQPQHF.

V is TRBV9 and J is TRBJ2-2; tentative D call: TRBD1 (5 bases). V was shortened by 0 bases and J by 6 bases, with 9 bases between the two germline ends. The CDR3 is 14 amino acids. Germline-derived CDR1 and CDR2 are SGDLS and YYNGEE. Here the CDR3 DNA reads TGTGCCAGCAGCGTAGTAGGGGTATCCGGGGAGCTGTTTTTT. Translated, it gives CASSVVGVSGELFF.

This CDR3 is CASSYRASGRAYEQYF. The CDR3 nucleotides are TGTGCCAGCAGTTATAGGGCTAGCGGGAGGGCCTACGAGCAGTACTTC. V and J are TRBV28 and TRBJ2-7; TRBD2 agrees at 12 bases. CDR1 and CDR2 from the germline V gene are MDHEN and SYDVKM. V dropped 4 bases and J dropped 2; count of bases not matched to a gene: 6. This CDR3 region has 16 residues.

This chain uses TRBV4-1 with TRBJ2-7; D might be TRBD1 (6 bases). CDR3 length equals 15 residues. Looked up from germline, CDR1 is MGHRA and CDR2 is YSYEKL. V was shortened by 1 base and J by 4 bases, with 14 bases between the two germline ends. CDR3 residues: CASSQGRDTGYEQYF. CDR3 sequence (DNA): TGCGCCAGCAGCCAAGGCCGGGACACCGGTTACGAGCAGTACTTC.

The V and J genes are TRBV9 and TRBJ1-2, with 7 bases matching TRBD1. The CDR3 runs to 16 residues. Trimming cost V 0 bases and J 4 bases; bases outside gene matches: 9. Germline CDR1 and CDR2: SGDLS and YYNGEE. This chain's CDR3 is CASSVAPAPGGYGYTF. The CDR3 DNA sequence: TGTGCCAGCAGCGTAGCCCCGGCTCCAGGGGGCTATGGCTACACCTTC.

CDR3 sequence reads: CATGTGVNQPQHF. CDR3 nucleotides: TGTGCCACCGGGACAGGAGTGAATCAGCCCCAGCATTTT. The chain is built from TRBV15 and TRBJ1-5, with 8 bases identical to TRBD1. J lost 4 bases, V lost 8 bases, and 4 bases had no gene match. The CDR3 length is 13 residues. In germline, CDR1 is LNHNV, CDR2 YYDKDF (reference sequence).

The gene calls are TRBV19 and TRBJ2-6; 7 bases line up with TRBD1. Per germline, CDR1 LNHDA and CDR2 SQIVND (reference sequence). The CDR3 spans 17 residues. The J segment lost 1 base and the V segment lost 7 bases, leaving 10 bases of the junction unmatched. The CDR3 sequence: CASIRDRTLSGANVLTF. CDR3 in DNA: TGTGCCAGTATCCGGGACAGAACCTTGTCTGGGGCCAACGTCCTGACTTTC.

This clone turned up a few times. The CDR3 DNA follows: TGTGCCAGCAGTCCCACAGGGGGGATTAACTATGGCTACACCTTC. Protein: CASSPTGGINYGYTF. The gene calls are TRBV2 and TRBJ1-2; 8 bases are shared with TRBD1. Per the germline V gene, CDR1 is SNHLY and CDR2 is FYNNEI. The V gene end was trimmed by 5 bases and the J gene end by 1 base; junction bases not matched to a gene: 6. The CDR3 is 15 amino acids.

The chain has TRBV28 and TRBJ2-7; D not resolved. The germline V gene has CDR1 MDHEN and CDR2 SYDVKM. CDR3 length: 15 residues. V was cut by 2 bases and J by 4 bases, with 15 bases left in between. The CDR3 here is CASSLGHPLGYEQYF. The CDR3 DNA reads TGTGCCAGCAGTTTAGGGCACCCCCTCGGATACGAGCAGTACTTC.